What follows is one T cell receptor beta chain and its context. Its specificity is not known. CDR3 length equals 12 residues. Germline CDR1 is SNHLY and CDR2 is FYNNEI. Trimming removed 2 bases from V and 8 bases from J, with 9 bases in between. The data derive from a study of beta chain features in type 1 diabetes. Study as a whole: Similarity in age, gender and cell yields was seen between patients and healthy donors.

Cells sorted by CD45RO/CCR7/CD25/CD127/CD95/CD27 comprised CD4+ naive, central memory, regulatory and stem cell-like memory cells. Every bit of the isolated RNA underwent reverse transcription, so sequencing read expressed TCRB transcripts. Only in-frame clones appear in the TCRdb table, and some are missing; sequencing was by immunoSEQ multiplex PCR. This sample has about 150,000 clones, with over 9% found just once. Study-level findings and limits: A closer apparent resemblance between naive, central memory and Treg TCRB repertoires was seen in patients than in healthy donors. In every one of the four CD4+ subsets, TCRB CDR3s were moderately but significantly shorter in Type 1 diabetes patients. Whether HLA type influences TCRB rearrangement remained unresolved here.

The TCR was taken from a man aged 25 to 40 with type 1 diabetes. The specimen was central memory CD4+ T cells from blood. The gene calls are TRBV2 and TRBJ1-2, with no clear D. Written as DNA, the CDR3 is TGTGCCAGCAGTGAATCCGGGTCCGGCTACACCTTC. Its translation is CASSESGSGYTF.